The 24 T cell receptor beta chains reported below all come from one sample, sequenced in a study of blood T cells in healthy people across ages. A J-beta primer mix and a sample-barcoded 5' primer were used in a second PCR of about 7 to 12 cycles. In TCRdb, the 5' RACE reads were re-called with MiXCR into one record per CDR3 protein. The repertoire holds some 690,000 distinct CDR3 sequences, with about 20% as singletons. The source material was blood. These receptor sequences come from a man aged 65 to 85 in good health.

The CDR3 sequence is CATSRDITQPQHF. The CDR3 nucleotides read TGTGCCACCAGCAGGGACATTACCCAGCCCCAGCATTTT. The chain is built from TRBV15 and TRBJ1-5, with D possibly TRBD1 on 5 matching bases. The germline V gene encodes CDR1 LNHNV and CDR2 YYDKDF (reference sequence). Between the trimmed V and J ends, which lost 3 bases and 7 bases, there was a span of 10 bases. CDR3 size: 13 residues. Full variable domain (remainder filled in from reference TRBV15 and TRBJ1-5): DAMVIQNPRYQVTQFGKPVTLSCSQTLNHNVMYWYQQKSSQAPKLLFHYYDKDFNNEADTPDNFQSRRPNTSFCFLDIRSPGLGDTAMYLCATSRDITQPQHFGDGTRLSIL.

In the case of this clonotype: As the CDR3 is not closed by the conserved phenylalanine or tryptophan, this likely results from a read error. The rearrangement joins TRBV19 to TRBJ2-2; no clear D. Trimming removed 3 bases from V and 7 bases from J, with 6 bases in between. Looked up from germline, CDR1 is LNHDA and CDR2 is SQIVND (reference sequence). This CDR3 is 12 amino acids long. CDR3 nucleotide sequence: TGTGCCAGTAGTATTGGTGACGGGGAGCTGTTTCTT. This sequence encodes CASSIGDGELFL.

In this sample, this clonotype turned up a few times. The CDR3 DNA follows: TGTGCCACCAGTGATTTTCGCGGGGCCGCCTACAATGAGCAGTTCTTC. This encodes CATSDFRGAAYNEQFF. The chain couples TRBV24-1 to TRBJ2-1; D might be TRBD2 (6 bases). This CDR3 comprises 16 residues. Trimming took 1 base from V and 2 from J, leaving 11 bases between them. Germline V gives CDR1 KGHDR, CDR2 SFDVKD.

The CDR3 DNA reads as TGTGCCAGCAGCCAAGATTACGGGGCCAAAAACATTCAGTACTTC. Amino acid sequence: CASSQDYGAKNIQYF. The J gene is TRBJ2-4, the V gene TRBV3-1; D unresolved. The CDR3 runs to 15 residues. Germline CDR1 and CDR2: LGHDT and YNNKEL (reference sequence). The V gene lost 0 bases and the J gene lost 1 base, with 7 bases spanning the gap.

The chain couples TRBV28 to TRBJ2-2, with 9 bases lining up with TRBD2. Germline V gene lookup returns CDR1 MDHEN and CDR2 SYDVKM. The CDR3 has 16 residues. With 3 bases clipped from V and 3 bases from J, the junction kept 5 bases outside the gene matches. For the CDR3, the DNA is TGTGCCAGCAGTTTGTCGAGCGGGGGGCACACCGGGGAGCTGTTTTTT. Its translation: CASSLSSGGHTGELFF.

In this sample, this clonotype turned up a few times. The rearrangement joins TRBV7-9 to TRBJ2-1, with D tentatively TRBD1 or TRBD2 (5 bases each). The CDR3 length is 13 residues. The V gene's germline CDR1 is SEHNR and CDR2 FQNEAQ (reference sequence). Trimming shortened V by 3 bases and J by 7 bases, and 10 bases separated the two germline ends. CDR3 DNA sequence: TGTGCCAGCAGCTTGGGACCCCAAAATGAGCAGTTCTTC. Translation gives CASSLGPQNEQFF.

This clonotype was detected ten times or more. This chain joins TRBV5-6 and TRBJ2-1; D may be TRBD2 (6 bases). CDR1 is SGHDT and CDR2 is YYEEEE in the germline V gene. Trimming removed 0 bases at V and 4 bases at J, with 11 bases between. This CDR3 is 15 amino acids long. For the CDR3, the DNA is TGTGCCAGCAGCTTGGTTGGGGGGACGTACAATGAGCAGTTCTTC. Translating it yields CASSLVGGTYNEQFF.

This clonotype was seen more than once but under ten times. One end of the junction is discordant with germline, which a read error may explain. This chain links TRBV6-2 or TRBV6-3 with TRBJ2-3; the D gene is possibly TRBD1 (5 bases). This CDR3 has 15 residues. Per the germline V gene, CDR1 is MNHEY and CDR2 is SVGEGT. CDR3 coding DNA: TGTGCCAGCAGTCCCCTTTCGTACGCAACAGGTACGCAGTATTTT. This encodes CASSPLSYATGTQYF.

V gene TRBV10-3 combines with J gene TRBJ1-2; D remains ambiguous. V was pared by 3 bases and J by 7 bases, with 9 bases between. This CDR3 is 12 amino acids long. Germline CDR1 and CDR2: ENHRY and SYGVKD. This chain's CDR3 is CAISEEGTGYTF. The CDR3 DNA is TGTGCCATCAGTGAAGAGGGTACTGGCTACACCTTC.

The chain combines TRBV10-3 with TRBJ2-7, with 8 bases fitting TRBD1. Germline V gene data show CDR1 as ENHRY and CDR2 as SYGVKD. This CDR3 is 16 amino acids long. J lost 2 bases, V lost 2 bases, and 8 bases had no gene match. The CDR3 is CAISEPADRGTYEQYF. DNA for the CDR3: TGTGCCATCAGTGAGCCCGCTGACAGGGGAACCTACGAGCAGTACTTC.

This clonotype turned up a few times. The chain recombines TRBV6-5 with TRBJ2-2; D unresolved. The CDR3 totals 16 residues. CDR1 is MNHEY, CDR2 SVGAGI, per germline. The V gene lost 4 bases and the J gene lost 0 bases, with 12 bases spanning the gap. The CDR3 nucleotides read TGTGCCAGCAGTTCCTCCGCGGTAGCGAACACCGGGGAGCTGTTTTTT. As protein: CASSSSAVANTGELFF.

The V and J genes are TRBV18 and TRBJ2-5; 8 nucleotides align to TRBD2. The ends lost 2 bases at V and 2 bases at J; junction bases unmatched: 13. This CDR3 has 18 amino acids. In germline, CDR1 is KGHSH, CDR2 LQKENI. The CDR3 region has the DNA TGTGCCAGCTCACCAGTGAGCTCCGAGCGGGGGTATCAAGAGACCCAGTACTTC. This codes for CASSPVSSERGYQETQYF.

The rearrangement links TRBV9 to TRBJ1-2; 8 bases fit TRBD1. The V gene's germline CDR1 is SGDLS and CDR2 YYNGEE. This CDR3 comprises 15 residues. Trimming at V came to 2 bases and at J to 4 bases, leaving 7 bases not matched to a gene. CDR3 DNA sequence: TGTGCCAGCAGCGTTGAGGCAGGGGGCCTCTATGGCTACACCTTC. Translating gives CASSVEAGGLYGYTF.

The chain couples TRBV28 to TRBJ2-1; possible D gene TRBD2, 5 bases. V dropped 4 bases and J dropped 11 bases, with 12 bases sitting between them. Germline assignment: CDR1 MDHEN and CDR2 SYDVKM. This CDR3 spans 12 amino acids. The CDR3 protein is CASSWPRRQQFF. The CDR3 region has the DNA TGTGCCAGCAGTTGGCCCAGGAGGCAGCAGTTCTTC.

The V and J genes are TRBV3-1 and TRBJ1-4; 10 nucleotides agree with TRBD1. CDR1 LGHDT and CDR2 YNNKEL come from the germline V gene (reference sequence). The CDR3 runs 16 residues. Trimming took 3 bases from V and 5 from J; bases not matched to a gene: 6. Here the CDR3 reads CASSQTDRGQNEKLFF. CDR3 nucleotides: TGTGCCAGCAGCCAGACCGACAGGGGGCAGAATGAAAAACTGTTTTTT. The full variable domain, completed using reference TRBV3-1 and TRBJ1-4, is DTAVSQTPKYLVTQMGNDKSIKCEQNLGHDTMYWYKQDSKKFLKIMFSYNNKELIINETVPNRFSPKSPDKAHLNLHINSLELGDSAVYFCASSQTDRGQNEKLFFGSGTQLSVL.

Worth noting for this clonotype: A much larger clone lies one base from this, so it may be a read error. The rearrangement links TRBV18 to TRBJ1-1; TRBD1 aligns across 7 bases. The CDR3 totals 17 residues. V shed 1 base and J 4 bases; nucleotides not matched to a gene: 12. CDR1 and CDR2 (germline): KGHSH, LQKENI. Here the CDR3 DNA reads TGTGCCAGCTCACCACAAGGGGCAGGGGGTGGCGGCACTGAAGCTTTCTTT. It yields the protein CASSPQGAGGGGTEAFF.

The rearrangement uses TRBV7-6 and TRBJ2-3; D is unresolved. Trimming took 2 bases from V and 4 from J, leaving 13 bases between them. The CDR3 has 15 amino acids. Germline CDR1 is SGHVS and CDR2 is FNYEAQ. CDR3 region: CASSLSLGRPDTQYF. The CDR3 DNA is TGTGCCAGCAGCTTATCGCTAGGCCGCCCAGATACGCAGTATTTT.

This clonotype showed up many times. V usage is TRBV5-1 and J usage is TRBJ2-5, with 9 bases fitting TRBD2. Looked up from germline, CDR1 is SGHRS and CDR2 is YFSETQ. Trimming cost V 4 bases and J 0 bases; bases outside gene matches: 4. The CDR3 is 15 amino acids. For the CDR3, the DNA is TGCGCCAGCAGCAATAGCGGGGGCAACCAAGAGACCCAGTACTTC. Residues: CASSNSGGNQETQYF.

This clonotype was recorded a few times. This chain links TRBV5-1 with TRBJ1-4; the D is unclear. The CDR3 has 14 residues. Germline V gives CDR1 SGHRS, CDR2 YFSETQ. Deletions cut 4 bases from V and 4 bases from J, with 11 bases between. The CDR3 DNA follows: TGCGCCAGCAGCCCGACACCAATTAATGAAAAACTGTTTTTT. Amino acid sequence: CASSPTPINEKLFF.

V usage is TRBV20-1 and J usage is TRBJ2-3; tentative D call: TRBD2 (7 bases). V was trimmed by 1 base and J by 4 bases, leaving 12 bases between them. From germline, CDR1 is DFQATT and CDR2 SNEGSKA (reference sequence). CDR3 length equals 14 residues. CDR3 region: CSARVGGESDTQYF. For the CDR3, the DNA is TGCAGTGCTAGAGTAGGGGGGGAATCAGATACGCAGTATTTT.

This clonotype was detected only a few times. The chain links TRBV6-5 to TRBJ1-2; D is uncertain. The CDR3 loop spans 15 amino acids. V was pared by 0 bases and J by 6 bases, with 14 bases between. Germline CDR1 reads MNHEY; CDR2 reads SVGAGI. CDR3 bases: TGTGCCAGCAGTTACTCGGGCCCTCCCGGGAATGGCTACACCTTC. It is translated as CASSYSGPPGNGYTF.

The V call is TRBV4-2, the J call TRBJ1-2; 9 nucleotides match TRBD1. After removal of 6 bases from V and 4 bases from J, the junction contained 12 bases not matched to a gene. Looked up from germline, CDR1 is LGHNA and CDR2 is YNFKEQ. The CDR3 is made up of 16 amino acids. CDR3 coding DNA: TGTGCCAGCAGAAGGGAGGCACAGGGGGCTAGCTATGGCTACACCTTC. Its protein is CASRREAQGASYGYTF.

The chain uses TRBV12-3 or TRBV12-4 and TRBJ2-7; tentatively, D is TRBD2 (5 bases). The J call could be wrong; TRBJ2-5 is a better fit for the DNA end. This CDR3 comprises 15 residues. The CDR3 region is CASSPGRRAQETQYF. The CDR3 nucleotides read TGTGCCAGCAGCCCCGGGCGGCGGGCCCAAGAGACCCAGTACTTC.

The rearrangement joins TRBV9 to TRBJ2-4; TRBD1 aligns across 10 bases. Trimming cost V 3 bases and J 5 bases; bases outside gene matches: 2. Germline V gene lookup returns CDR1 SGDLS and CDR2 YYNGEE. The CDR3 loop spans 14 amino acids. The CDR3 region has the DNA TGTGCCAGCAGCGCCGGGACAGGGGAAAACATTCAGTACTTC. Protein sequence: CASSAGTGENIQYF.